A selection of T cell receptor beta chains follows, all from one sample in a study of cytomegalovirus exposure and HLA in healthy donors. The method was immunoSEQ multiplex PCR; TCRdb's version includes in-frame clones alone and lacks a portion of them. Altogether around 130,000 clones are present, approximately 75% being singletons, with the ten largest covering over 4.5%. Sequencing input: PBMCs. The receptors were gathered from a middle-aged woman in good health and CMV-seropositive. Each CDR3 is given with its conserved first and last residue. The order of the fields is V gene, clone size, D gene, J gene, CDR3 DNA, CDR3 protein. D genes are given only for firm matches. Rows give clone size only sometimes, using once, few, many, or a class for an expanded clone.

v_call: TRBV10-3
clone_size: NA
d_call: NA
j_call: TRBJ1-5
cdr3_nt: TGTGCCATCAGTGGGACAGCACCCCAGCCCCAGCATTTT
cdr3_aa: CAISGTAPQPQHF

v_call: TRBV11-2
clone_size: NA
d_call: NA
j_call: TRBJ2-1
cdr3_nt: TGTGCCAGCACTATCCCGGCCGGGTTAGCCTACAATGAGCAGTTCTTC
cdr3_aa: CASTIPAGLAYNEQFF

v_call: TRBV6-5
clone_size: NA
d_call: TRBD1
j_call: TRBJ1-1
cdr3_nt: TGTGCCAGCAGCGACAGGGGATGGGCCACTGAAGCTTTCTTT
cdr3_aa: CASSDRGWATEAFF

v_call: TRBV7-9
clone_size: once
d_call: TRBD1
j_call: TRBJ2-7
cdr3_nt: TGTGCCAGCAGCTCCTCCGGGACAGGGTCCGAGCAGTACTTC
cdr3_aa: CASSSSGTGSEQYF

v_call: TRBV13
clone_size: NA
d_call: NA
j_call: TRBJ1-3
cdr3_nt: TGTGCCAGCAGCTTAGGGACGCAGGGATGGGGAAACACCATATATTTT
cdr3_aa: CASSLGTQGWGNTIYF

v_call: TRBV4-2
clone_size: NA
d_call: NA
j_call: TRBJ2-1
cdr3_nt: TGTGTCAGCAGCCAAGTGGAGCGCGAGCAGTTCTTC
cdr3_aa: CVSSQVEREQFF

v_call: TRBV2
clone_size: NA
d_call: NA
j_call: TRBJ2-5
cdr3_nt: TGTGCCAGCAGTGGAATGCTAGCCGGCGAGACCCAGTACTTC
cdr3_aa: CASSGMLAGETQYF

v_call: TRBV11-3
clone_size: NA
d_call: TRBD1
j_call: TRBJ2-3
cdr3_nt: TGTGCCAGCAGCCCGGGACAGGGAAAGACAGATACGCAGTATTTT
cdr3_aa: CASSPGQGKTDTQYF

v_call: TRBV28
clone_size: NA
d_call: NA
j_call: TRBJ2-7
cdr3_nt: TGTGCCAGCAGTTCCCCTGGAGGGATGGGGCACGAGCAGTACTTC
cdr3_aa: CASSSPGGMGHEQYF

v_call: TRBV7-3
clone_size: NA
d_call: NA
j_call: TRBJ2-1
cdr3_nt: TGTGCCAGCAGCTTAACTATCGCTGGCGGGATATACAATGAGCAGTTCTTC
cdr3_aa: CASSLTIAGGIYNEQFF

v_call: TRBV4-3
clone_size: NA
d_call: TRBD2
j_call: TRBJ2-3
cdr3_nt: TGCGCCAGCAGCGCGGGACTACCTCAGGATACGCAGTATTTT
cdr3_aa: CASSAGLPQDTQYF

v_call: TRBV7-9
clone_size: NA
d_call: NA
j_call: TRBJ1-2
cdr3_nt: TGTGCCAGCAGCCTCCAGGGTAGCGGCTATGGCTACACCTTC
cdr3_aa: CASSLQGSGYGYTF

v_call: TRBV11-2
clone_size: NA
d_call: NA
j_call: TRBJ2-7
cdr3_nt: TGTGCCAGCAGCCGGTCCGACAGTGGTTCCTACGAGCAGTACTTC
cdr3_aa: CASSRSDSGSYEQYF

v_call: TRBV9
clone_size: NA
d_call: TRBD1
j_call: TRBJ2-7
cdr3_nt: TGTGCCAGCAGCCTAGGACAGGGGGCGGCCTACGAGCAGTACTTC
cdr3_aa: CASSLGQGAAYEQYF

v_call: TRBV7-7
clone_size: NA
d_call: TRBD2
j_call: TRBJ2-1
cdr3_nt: TGTGCTAGCAGCTTAGCGGGGGGGCGCCAGCAGTTCTTC
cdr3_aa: CASSLAGGRQQFF

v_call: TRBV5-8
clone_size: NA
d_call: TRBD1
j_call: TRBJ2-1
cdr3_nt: TGTGCCAGCAGCTGGACAGGGGGTGAGCAGTTCTTC
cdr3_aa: CASSWTGGEQFF

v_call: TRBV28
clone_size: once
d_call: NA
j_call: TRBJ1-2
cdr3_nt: TGTGCCAGCAGTCCCCCTGACACGAACAACTATGGCTACACCTTC
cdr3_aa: CASSPPDTNNYGYTF

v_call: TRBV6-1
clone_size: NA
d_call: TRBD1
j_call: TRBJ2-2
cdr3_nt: TGTGCCAGCAGTGAAAGGCTAGGACAGGGGAACACCGGGGAGCTGTTTTTT
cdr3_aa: CASSERLGQGNTGELFF

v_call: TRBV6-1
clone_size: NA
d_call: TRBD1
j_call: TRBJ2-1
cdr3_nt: TGTGCCAGCGGACAGGGTTTTCCATTCGGCCATGAGCAGTTCTTC
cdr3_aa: CASGQGFPFGHEQFF

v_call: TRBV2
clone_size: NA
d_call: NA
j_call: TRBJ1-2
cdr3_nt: TGTGCCAGCGGGGCAGATTCCTCGTCTAACTATGGCTACACCTTC
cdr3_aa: CASGADSSSNYGYTF

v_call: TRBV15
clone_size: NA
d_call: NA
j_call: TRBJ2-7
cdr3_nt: TGTGCCACCGGCCCGGACAGGACTAACTACGAGCAGTACTTC
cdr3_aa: CATGPDRTNYEQYF

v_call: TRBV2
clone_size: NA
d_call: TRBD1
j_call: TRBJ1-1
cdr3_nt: TGTGCCAGCAGTGAGCAGGGGGACACTGAAGCTTTCTTT
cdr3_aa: CASSEQGDTEAFF

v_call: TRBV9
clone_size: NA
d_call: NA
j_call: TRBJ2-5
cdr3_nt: TGTGCCAGCAGCGTAGGGGCAGACCCTTTCCAAGAGACCCAGTACTTC
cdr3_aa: CASSVGADPFQETQYF

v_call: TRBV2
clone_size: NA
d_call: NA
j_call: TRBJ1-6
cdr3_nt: TGTGCCAGCCGGGACTTGGCTAATTCACCCCTCCGCTTT
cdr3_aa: CASRDLANSPLRF

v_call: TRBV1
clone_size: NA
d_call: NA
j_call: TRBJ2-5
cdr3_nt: TGCACCAGCAGCCAACCCCCCGGGGAGCGGGAGGGCCCGGAGACCCAGTACTTC
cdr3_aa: CTSSQPPGEREGPETQYF

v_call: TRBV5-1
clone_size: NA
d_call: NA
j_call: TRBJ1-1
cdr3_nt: TGCGCCAGCAGCCCGAACAGGAACACTGAAGCTTTCTTT
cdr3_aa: CASSPNRNTEAFF

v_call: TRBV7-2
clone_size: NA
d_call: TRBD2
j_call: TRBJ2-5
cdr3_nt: TGTGCCAGCAGCTTAATGTTAGCGGGAGGGCCAGAGACCCAGTACTTC
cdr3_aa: CASSLMLAGGPETQYF

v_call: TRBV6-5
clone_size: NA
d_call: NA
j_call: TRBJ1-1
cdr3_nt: TGTGCCAGCACCCCCCGGGGGGGGCACACTGAAGCTTTCTTT
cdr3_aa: CASTPRGGHTEAFF

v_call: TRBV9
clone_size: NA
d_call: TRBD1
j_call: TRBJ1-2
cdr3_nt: TGTGCCAGCAGCGTAGCAGGGACAGGGTTAGGCTATGGCTACACCTTC
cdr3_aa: CASSVAGTGLGYGYTF

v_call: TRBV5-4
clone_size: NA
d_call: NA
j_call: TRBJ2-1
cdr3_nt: TGTGCCAGCAGCTGGGGCGGGGCGAACAATGAGCAGTTCTTC
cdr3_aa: CASSWGGANNEQFF

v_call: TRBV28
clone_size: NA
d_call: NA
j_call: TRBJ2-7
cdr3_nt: TGTGCCAGCAGTTTATCCGGGACAACCTCCTACGAGCAGTACTTC
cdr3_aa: CASSLSGTTSYEQYF

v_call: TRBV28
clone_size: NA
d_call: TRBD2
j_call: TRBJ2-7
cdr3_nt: TGTGCCAGCAGTTCTGCCTCTAGCGGTACTACCTACGAGCAGTACTTC
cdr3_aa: CASSSASSGTTYEQYF

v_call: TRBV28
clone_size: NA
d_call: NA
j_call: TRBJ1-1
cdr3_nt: TGTGCCAGCAGGACAGGTCTGAACACTGAAGCTTTCTTT
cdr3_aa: CASRTGLNTEAFF

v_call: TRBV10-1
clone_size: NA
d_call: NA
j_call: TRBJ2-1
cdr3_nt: TGCGCCAGCAGTGGGTGGACAGCCAATGAGCAGTTCTTC
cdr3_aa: CASSGWTANEQFF

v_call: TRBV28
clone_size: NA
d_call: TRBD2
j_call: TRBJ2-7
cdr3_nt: TGTGCCAGCAGTTTGGGGACTAACATCGAGCAGTACTTC
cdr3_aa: CASSLGTNIEQYF

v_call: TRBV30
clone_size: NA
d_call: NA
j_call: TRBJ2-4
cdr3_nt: TGTGCCTGGAGTGTACTGGGGGCCGGGGGGAAAAACATTCAGTACTTC
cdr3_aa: CAWSVLGAGGKNIQYF

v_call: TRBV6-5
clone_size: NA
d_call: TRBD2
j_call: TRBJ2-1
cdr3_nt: TGTGCCAGCAGTTACATAGCGGGTGGGGATGAGCAGTTCTTC
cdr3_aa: CASSYIAGGDEQFF

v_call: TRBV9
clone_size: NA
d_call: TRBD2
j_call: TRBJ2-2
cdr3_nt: TGTGCCACCGCTGACCGAACTAGCGGGAGGCCGAACACCGGGGAGCTGTTTTTT
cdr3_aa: CATADRTSGRPNTGELFF

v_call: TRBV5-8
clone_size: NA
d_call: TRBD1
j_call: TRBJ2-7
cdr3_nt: TGTGCCAGCAGCTCCATGATGGGACAGGGCTACGAGCAGTACTTC
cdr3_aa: CASSSMMGQGYEQYF

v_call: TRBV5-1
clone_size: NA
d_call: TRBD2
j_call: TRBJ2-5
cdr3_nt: TGCGCCAGCAGCTTGGCACTAGCGATGGGGGAGACCCAGTACTTC
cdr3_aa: CASSLALAMGETQYF

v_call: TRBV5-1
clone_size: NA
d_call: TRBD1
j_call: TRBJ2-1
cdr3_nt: TGCGCCAGCAGCAAGGGGGACAGAGACAATGAGCAGTTCTTC
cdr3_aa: CASSKGDRDNEQFF

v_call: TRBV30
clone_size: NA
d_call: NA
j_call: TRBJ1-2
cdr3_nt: TGTGCCTGGAGTGCTCTACCCTCCGGCTACACCTTC
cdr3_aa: CAWSALPSGYTF

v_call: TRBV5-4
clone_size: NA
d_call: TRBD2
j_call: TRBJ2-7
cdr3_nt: TGTGCCAGCAGCTCTGGGACTAGCGGGGCCGAGCAGTACTTC
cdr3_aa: CASSSGTSGAEQYF

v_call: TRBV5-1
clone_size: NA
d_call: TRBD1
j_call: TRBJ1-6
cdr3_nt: TGCGCCAGCCAACGGGACAGCAATCCACCCCTCCACTTT
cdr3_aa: CASQRDSNPPLHF

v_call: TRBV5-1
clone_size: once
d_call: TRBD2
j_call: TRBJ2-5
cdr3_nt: TGCGCCGGCAGCTTGGTACGGGGGGGACAAGAGACCCAGTACTTC
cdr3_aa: CAGSLVRGGQETQYF

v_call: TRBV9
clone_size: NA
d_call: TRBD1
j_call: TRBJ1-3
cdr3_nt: TGTGCCAGCAACCCAGGGGGGTCCGGAAACACCATATATTTT
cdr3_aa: CASNPGGSGNTIYF

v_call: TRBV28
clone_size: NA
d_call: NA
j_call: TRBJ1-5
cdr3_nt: TGTGCCAGCAGTGGCCAAAGGGAAGCGGATCAGCCCCAGCATTTT
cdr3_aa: CASSGQREADQPQHF

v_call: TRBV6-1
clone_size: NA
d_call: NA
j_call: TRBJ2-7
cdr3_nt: TGTGCCAGCAGTGACGCAGGGGTTTACGGCGAGCAGTACTTC
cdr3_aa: CASSDAGVYGEQYF

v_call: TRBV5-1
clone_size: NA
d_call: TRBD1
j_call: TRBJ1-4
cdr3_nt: TGCGCCAGCAGCTTGAGGACAGGGGGTGGGGAAAAACTGTTTTTT
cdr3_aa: CASSLRTGGGEKLFF

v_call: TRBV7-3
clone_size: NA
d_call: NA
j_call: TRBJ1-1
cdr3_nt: TGTGCCAGCAGCCCCCCCGGGGGCACTGAAGCTTTCTTT
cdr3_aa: CASSPPGGTEAFF

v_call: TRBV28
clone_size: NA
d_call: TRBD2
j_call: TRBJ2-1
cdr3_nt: TGTGCCAGCATCCTTAGCGGGAGCGCCTCCTACAATGAGCAGTTCTTC
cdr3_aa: CASILSGSASYNEQFF

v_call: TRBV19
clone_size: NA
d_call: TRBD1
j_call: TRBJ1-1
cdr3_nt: TGTGCCAGTAGTATAGCCGGGACAGGGTTTCACACTGAAGCTTTCTTT
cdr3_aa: CASSIAGTGFHTEAFF

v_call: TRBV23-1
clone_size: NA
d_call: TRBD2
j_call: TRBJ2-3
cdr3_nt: TGCGCCAGCAGTCCTCCAGCGGGAGGGGCGAGCACAGATACGCAGTATTTT
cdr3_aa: CASSPPAGGASTDTQYF

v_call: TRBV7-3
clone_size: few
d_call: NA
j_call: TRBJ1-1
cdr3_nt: TGTGCCAGCAGCTTAGGGGGACTCCCTGAAGCTTTCTTT
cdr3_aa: CASSLGGLPEAFF

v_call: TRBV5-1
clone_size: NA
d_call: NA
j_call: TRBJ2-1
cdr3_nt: TGCGCCAGCAGCTTGGGACTAGGGTACAATGAGCAGTTCTTC
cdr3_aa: CASSLGLGYNEQFF

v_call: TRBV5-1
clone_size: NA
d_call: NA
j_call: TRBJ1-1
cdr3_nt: TGCGCCAGCAGCTTGGGTGGGGGGGGCACTGAAGCTTTCTTT
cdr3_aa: CASSLGGGGTEAFF

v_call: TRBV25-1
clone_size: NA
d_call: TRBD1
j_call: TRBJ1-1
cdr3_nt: TGTGCCAGCAGTGGAGAACAGGGGGTTGTCGCTTTCTTT
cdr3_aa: CASSGEQGVVAFF

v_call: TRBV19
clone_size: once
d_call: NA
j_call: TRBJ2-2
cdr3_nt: TGTGCCAGTAGTATAGGAGGGGTGTTTGGGGGCAAAGGCGGGGAGCTGTTTTTT
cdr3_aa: CASSIGGVFGGKGGELFF

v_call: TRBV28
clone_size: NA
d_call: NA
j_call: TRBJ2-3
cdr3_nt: TGTGCCAGCAGTTTTCTGTCGGGCACAGATACGCAGTATTTT
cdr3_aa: CASSFLSGTDTQYF